This T cell receptor (beta chain) comes out of a study of blood T cell repertoires in COVID-19. Background on the study: Material from acute and convalescent COVID-19 was sourced from the United States, Italy and Spain.

Original handling: Nucleated cell counts were estimated from reference gene primer amplification. Measured with immunoSEQ multiplex PCR; TCRdb has only the in-frame clones, and not every one. Clonal size and the V and J genes are those of that table, whereas D and trimming came from the DNA. The data hold around 450,000 clones, with around 88% observed a single time. V lost 3 bases, J lost 2 bases, and 19 bases stayed unmatched. Germline V CDR1 and CDR2: KGHSH, LQKENI. The CDR3 is 20 residues long. The TCR was taken from a woman aged 30 to 39 with acute or convalescent COVID-19. The genes are TRBV18 and TRBJ2-3, with 8 bases identical to TRBD2. Sequenced input: peripheral blood. CDR3 nucleotide sequence: TGTGCCAGCTCACCCCGGCGGGGGGCCGTTAAAATATCGTCCACAGATACGCAGTATTTT. This translates into CASSPRRGAVKISSTDTQYF.